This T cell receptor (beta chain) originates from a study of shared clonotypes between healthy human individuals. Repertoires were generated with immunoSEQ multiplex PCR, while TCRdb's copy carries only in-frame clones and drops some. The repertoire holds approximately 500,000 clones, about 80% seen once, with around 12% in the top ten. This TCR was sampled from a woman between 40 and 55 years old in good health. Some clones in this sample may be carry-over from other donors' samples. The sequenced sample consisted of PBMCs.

The CDR3 DNA reads as TGTGCCAGCAGGGAGGGAGGGACTAGCCCACCCTACGAGCAGTACTTC. Its protein product is CASREGGTSPPYEQYF. The rearrangement uses TRBV2 and TRBJ2-7, with TRBD2 identical over 9 bases. Germline values: CDR1 SNHLY, CDR2 FYNNEI. The CDR3 is 16 residues long. Trimming removed 6 bases from V and 2 bases from J; junction bases left unmatched: 11.